Below are 3 T cell receptor beta chains sequenced from a single sample in a study of glioma-infiltrating T cells after dendritic cell vaccination. Profiled with immunoSEQ multiplex PCR; TCRdb holds only in-frame clones, not every one. The sample includes 99,000 or so clones, around 80% seen only once; the top ten take about 5.5%. As for time point: after dendritic cell vaccination, including at tumor progression/relapse. The sample was blood, taken after dendritic cell vaccination. These receptors all come from a human donor with glioblastoma.

The rearrangement links TRBV19 to TRBJ1-1; D might be TRBD1 (5 bases). Trimming left V 1 base short and J 5 bases short, with 11 bases between. CDR1 is LNHDA and CDR2 is SQIVND in the germline V gene (reference sequence). The CDR3 is 14 amino acids. The CDR3 DNA follows: TGTGCCAGTAGTATAGGTGGAGGGGAGACTGAAGCTTTCTTT. Amino acids: CASSIGGGETEAFF.

The J gene is TRBJ2-2, the V gene TRBV25-1; 10 bases agree with TRBD1. Germline loops: CDR1 MGHDK, CDR2 SYGVNS. V lost 4 bases and J lost 3; bases outside the gene matches: 2. The CDR3 spans 15 residues. CDR3 DNA sequence: TGTGCCAGCAGTGTTGGACAGGGGGACACCGGGGAGCTGTTTTTT. Translating it yields CASSVGQGDTGELFF.

The chain employs TRBV11-1 and TRBJ2-7; 7 positions match TRBD2. The CDR3 extends over 15 amino acids. The V and J ends lost 3 bases and 2 bases, in that order; junction bases with no gene match: 7. Germline lookup yields CDR1 SGHAT and CDR2 FQDESV (reference sequence). Here the CDR3 reads CASSLTGGFAYEQYF. In DNA form, the CDR3 reads TGTGCCAGCAGCTTGACGGGAGGATTCGCCTACGAGCAGTACTTC.